This TCR beta chain was identified in a study of cytomegalovirus exposure and HLA in healthy donors. Sequencing was performed with immunoSEQ multiplex PCR; in TCRdb, only in-frame clones are kept and a portion is missing. The sample has 250,000 or so clones; 90% are singletons. Germline values: CDR1 WNHNN, CDR2 SYGVQD (reference sequence). V gave up 0 bases and J gave up 4 bases, with 9 bases separating them. The length of the CDR3 is 15 residues. The receptor's source is a woman aged 18-30 years in good health and CMV-seronegative. The V call is TRBV10-1, the J call TRBJ1-4; tentatively, D is TRBD1 (5 bases). The sample comprised PBMCs. The CDR3 nucleotides are TGCGCCAGCAGTGAGTCGACAGCTTTTAATGAAAAACTGTTTTTT. Amino acid sequence: CASSESTAFNEKLFF.